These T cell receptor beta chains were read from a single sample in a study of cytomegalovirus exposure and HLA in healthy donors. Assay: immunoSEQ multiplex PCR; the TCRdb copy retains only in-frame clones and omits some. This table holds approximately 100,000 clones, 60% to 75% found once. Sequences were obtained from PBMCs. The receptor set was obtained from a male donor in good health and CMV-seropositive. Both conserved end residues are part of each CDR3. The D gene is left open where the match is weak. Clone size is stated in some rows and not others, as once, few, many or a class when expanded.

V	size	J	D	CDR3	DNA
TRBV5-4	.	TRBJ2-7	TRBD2	CASSLGAGVPYEQYF	TGTGCCAGCAGCTTGGGGGCGGGAGTTCCCTACGAGCAGTACTTC
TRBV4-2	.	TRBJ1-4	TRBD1	CASSQGDRNNEKLFF	TGTGCCAGCAGCCAAGGGGACAGAAATAATGAAAAACTGTTTTTT
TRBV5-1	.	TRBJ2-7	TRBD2	CASSYGGGYEQYF	TGCGCCAGCAGCTATGGGGGGGGCTACGAGCAGTACTTC
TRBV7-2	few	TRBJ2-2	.	CASSLFPPGAGNTGELFF	TGTGCCAGCAGCCTCTTCCCGCCGGGAGCGGGGAACACCGGGGAGCTGTTTTTT
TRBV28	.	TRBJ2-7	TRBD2	CASSVSSGRSYEQYF	TGTGCCAGCAGCGTATCTAGCGGGAGATCCTACGAGCAGTACTTC
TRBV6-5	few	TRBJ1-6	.	CASSAPSSGSPLHF	TGTGCCAGCAGTGCACCTAGCTCCGGTTCACCCCTCCACTTT
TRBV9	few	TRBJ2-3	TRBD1	CASSVGTGSTDTQYF	TGTGCCAGCAGCGTAGGGACAGGGAGCACAGATACGCAGTATTTT
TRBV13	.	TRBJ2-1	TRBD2	CASSWGLAGGPGEFF	TGTGCCAGCAGCTGGGGACTAGCGGGAGGCCCGGGGGAGTTCTTC
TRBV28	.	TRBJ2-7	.	CASSFGLRSHEQYF	TGTGCCAGCAGTTTTGGGCTCAGGTCCCACGAGCAGTACTTC
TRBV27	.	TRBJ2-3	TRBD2	CASYSLAEFTDTQYF	TGTGCCAGCTACTCACTAGCGGAATTCACAGATACGCAGTATTTT
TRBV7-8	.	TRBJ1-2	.	CASSLDTWNYGYTF	TGTGCCAGCAGCTTAGACACCTGGAACTATGGCTACACCTTC
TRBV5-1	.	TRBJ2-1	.	CASSSSGSSYNEQFF	TGCGCCAGCAGCTCGTCAGGGTCCTCCTACAATGAGCAGTTCTTC
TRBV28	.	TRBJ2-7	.	CASSLTGPPYEQYF	TGTGCCAGCAGTCTCACAGGACCCCCCTACGAGCAGTACTTC
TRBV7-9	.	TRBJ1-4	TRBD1	CASSQTGRYEKLFF	TGTGCCAGCAGCCAGACAGGGAGGTATGAAAAACTGTTTTTT
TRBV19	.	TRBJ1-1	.	CATNRGLDTEAFF	TGTGCCACCAATCGGGGATTAGACACTGAAGCTTTCTTT
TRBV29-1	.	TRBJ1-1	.	CSGGDLARTEAFF	TGCAGCGGGGGGGACTTGGCGAGGACTGAAGCTTTCTTT
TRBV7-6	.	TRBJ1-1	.	CASSPRRTSTEAFF	TGTGCCAGCAGCCCCCGTCGGACTAGTACTGAAGCTTTCTTT
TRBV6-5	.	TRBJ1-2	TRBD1	CASSGTANYGYTF	TGTGCCAGCAGTGGGACAGCTAACTATGGCTACACCTTC
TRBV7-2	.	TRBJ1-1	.	CASSLGSMNTEAFF	TGTGCCAGCAGCTTGGGCAGCATGAACACTGAAGCTTTCTTT
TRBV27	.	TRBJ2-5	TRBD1	CASSFSGQGNQETQYF	TGTGCCAGCAGTTTTTCTGGACAGGGAAACCAAGAGACCCAGTACTTC
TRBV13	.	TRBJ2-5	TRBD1	CASSLRTGYQETQYF	TGTGCCAGCAGCCTACGGACAGGGTACCAAGAGACCCAGTACTTC
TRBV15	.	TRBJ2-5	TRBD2	CATSRGVRTSPKETQYF	TGTGCCACCAGCAGAGGTGTAAGGACTAGTCCCAAAGAGACCCAGTACTTC
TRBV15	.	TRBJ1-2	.	CATSRDHTANYGYTF	TGTGCCACCAGCAGAGATCACACAGCTAACTATGGCTACACCTTC
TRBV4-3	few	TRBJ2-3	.	CASSHLNALGDTQYF	TGCGCCAGCAGCCACCTAAACGCTCTCGGAGATACGCAGTATTTT
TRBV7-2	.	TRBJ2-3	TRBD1	CASSFHRGSTDTQYF	TGTGCCAGCAGCTTTCACAGGGGAAGCACAGATACGCAGTATTTT
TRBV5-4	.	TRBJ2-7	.	CASSRLGGIVYEQYF	TGTGCCAGCAGCCGACTAGGAGGGATCGTCTACGAGCAGTACTTC
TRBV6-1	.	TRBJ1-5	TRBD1	CASRPATGDNQPQHF	TGTGCCAGCAGGCCGGCGACAGGGGACAATCAGCCCCAGCATTTT
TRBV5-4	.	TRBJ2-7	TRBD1	CASSLGQGGPYEQYF	TGTGCCAGCAGCCTGGGACAGGGAGGACCCTACGAGCAGTACTTC
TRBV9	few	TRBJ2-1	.	CASSNQGNSYNEQFF	TGTGCCAGCAGCAATCAGGGCAACTCCTACAATGAGCAGTTCTTC
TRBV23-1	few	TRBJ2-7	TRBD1	CASTTPGQHYEQYF	TGCGCCAGCACCACCCCGGGACAGCACTACGAGCAGTACTTC
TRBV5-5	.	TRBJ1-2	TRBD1	CASRESPGGVGYGYTF	TGTGCCAGCAGGGAATCTCCAGGGGGCGTAGGCTATGGCTACACCTTC
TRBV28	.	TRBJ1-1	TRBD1	CASRTTGARATEAFF	TGTGCCAGCAGGACTACAGGGGCGAGGGCCACTGAAGCTTTCTTT
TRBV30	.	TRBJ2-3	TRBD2	CAWSVRRTSGRPDTQYF	TGTGCCTGGAGTGTACGCCGGACTAGCGGGAGACCAGATACGCAGTATTTT
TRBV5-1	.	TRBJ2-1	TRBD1	CASSPGQGPNEQFF	TGCGCCAGCAGCCCGGGACAGGGGCCCAATGAGCAGTTCTTC
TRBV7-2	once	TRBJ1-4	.	CASSGQTTNEKLFF	TGTGCCAGCAGCGGACAGACAACTAATGAAAAACTGTTTTTT
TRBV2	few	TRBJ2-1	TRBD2	CASSEGTSGLNEQFF	TGTGCCAGCAGTGAGGGGACTAGCGGGCTCAATGAGCAGTTCTTC
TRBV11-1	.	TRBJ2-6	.	CASTMRGNSGANVLTF	TGTGCCAGCACAATGCGGGGTAACTCTGGGGCCAACGTCCTGACTTTC
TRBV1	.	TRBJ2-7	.	CTSSQRLAGGLSSYEQYF	TGCACCAGCAGCCAAAGGCTAGCGGGGGGCCTAAGCTCCTACGAGCAGTACTTC
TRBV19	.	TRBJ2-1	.	CASSIGSYEQFF	TGTGCCAGTAGTATTGGTAGCTATGAGCAGTTCTTC
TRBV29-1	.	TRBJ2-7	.	CSVEDKAGRDYEQYF	TGCAGCGTTGAAGATAAAGCAGGGCGGGATTACGAGCAGTACTTC
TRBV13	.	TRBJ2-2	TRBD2	CASRQRERVTGELFF	TGTGCCAGCAGGCAGCGGGAGCGGGTCACCGGGGAGCTGTTTTTT
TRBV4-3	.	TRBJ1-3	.	CASSQGRSSGNTIYF	TGCGCCAGCAGCCAAGGAAGGAGCTCTGGAAACACCATATATTTT
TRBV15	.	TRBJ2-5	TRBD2	CATSRDGGSGRAGETQYF	TGTGCCACCAGCAGAGATGGGGGTAGCGGGAGGGCCGGGGAGACCCAGTACTTC
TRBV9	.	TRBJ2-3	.	CASSQTDTQYF	TGTGCCAGCAGCCAGACAGATACGCAGTATTTT
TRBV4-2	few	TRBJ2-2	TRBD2	CASSPWLAERLPNTGELFF	TGTGCCAGCAGCCCCTGGCTAGCGGAACGACTTCCGAACACCGGGGAGCTGTTTTTT
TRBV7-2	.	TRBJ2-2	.	CASNLRAANTGELFF	TGTGCCAGCAACCTTCGCGCCGCGAACACCGGGGAGCTGTTTTTT
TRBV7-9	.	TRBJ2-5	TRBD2	CASSRGVQETQYF	TGTGCCAGCAGCCGGGGGGTCCAAGAGACCCAGTACTTC
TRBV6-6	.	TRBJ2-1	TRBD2	CASSYPGTTHNEQFF	TGTGCCAGCAGTTACCCCGGGACTACCCACAATGAGCAGTTCTTC
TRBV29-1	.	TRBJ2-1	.	CSAFPIGAGGRGVEQFF	TGCAGCGCCTTCCCTATCGGTGCCGGGGGGCGCGGGGTTGAGCAGTTCTTC
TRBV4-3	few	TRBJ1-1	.	CASSQDIQGGTEAFF	TGCGCCAGCAGCCAAGATATCCAGGGTGGGACTGAAGCTTTCTTT
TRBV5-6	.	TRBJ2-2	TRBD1	CASSPRQGRPGELFF	TGTGCCAGCAGCCCACGACAGGGGAGGCCCGGGGAGCTGTTTTTT
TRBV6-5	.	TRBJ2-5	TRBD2	CASSYSGTSVETQYF	TGTGCCAGCAGTTATTCCGGGACTAGCGTAGAGACCCAGTACTTC
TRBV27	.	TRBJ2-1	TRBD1	CASSFGQGAYNEQFF	TGTGCCAGCAGTTTCGGCCAGGGGGCCTACAATGAGCAGTTCTTC
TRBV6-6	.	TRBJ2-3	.	CASSYSGLATDTQYF	TGTGCCAGCAGTTACTCGGGTCTAGCGACAGATACGCAGTATTTT
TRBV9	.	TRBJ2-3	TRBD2	CASSATGLVKSDTQYF	TGTGCCAGCAGCGCCACGGGACTAGTTAAATCAGATACGCAGTATTTT
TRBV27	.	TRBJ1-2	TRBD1	CASATGGYGYTF	TGTGCCAGTGCGACAGGGGGCTATGGCTACACCTTC
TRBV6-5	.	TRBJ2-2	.	CASRERGELFF	TGTGCCAGCAGGGAGAGGGGGGAGCTGTTTTTT
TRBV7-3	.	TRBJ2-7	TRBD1	CASSREDRGGNEQYF	TGTGCCAGCAGCCGAGAGGACAGGGGGGGCAACGAGCAGTACTTC
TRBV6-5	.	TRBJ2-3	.	CASRRTGTDTQYF	TGTGCCAGCAGACGTACAGGGACAGATACGCAGTATTTT
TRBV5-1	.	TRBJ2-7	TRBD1	CASSLARTGLYEQYF	TGCGCCAGCAGCTTGGCCCGGACAGGGCTCTACGAGCAGTACTTC